A selection of T cell receptor beta chains follows, all from one sample in a study of Ad26.COV2.S vaccination and SARS-CoV-2 variants. Here immunoSEQ multiplex PCR was the method, and the copy in TCRdb shows in-frame clones only, minus some. Altogether about 680,000 clones are present, around 90% being singletons, with the ten largest covering approximately 1.5%. This material consisted of peripheral blood, taken in a trial of Ad26.COV2.S vaccine versus placebo. The receptors come from a person aged 18-60 years who received the Ad26.COV2.S COVID-19 vaccine or a placebo. CDR3s include the opening cysteine and the closing phenylalanine or tryptophan. Fields, in order: CDR3 protein, CDR3 DNA, J gene, V gene, clone size, D gene. D genes are given only for firm matches. A clone size is listed for some rows: how often the clone was seen (once, few, many), or a class if it is expanded.

CAGEGVEKLFF,TGTGCCGGAGAGGGGGTTGAAAAACTGTTTTTT,TRBJ1-4,TRBV3-1/TRBV3-2,NA,NA
CASSDEREGAEQFF,TGTGCCAGCAGTGACGAGCGGGAGGGTGCTGAGCAGTTCTTC,TRBJ2-1,TRBV2,NA,TRBD2
CASSGLARTDTQYF,TGTGCCAGCAGTGGACTAGCGCGCACAGATACGCAGTATTTT,TRBJ2-3,TRBV2,NA,TRBD2
CASSPGLMSTGGELFF,TGTGCCAGCTCACCGGGACTAATGTCCACAGGCGGGGAGCTGTTTTTT,TRBJ2-2,TRBV18,NA,TRBD2
CASRSGPWDEQYF,TGTGCCAGCAGATCCGGGCCTTGGGACGAGCAGTACTTC,TRBJ2-7,TRBV5-5,NA,NA
CASSPDRNYGYTF,TGTGCCAGCAGCCCCGACCGTAACTATGGCTACACCTTC,TRBJ1-2,TRBV7-8,once,NA
CASSYNRMSNQPQHF,TGTGCCAGCAGTTACAACCGTATGAGCAATCAGCCCCAGCATTTT,TRBJ1-5,TRBV6-5,NA,NA
CASSKLAGALETQYF,TGTGCCAGTAGCAAACTAGCGGGAGCTCTCGAGACCCAGTACTTC,TRBJ2-5,TRBV19,NA,TRBD2
CASSYSGGGGYEQYF,TGTGCCAGCAGTTACTCCGGGGGGGGCGGATACGAGCAGTACTTC,TRBJ2-7,TRBV6-5,NA,TRBD2
CASSHLAGKNEQFF,TGTGCCAGCAGCCATCTAGCGGGAAAAAATGAGCAGTTCTTC,TRBJ2-1,TRBV13,NA,TRBD2
CAISEPPLGQPQHF,TGTGCCATCAGTGAACCCCCTTTGGGACAGCCCCAGCATTTT,TRBJ1-5,TRBV10-3,NA,NA
CASSFSGSETQYF,TGTGCCAGCAGTTTTTCAGGGTCAGAGACCCAGTACTTC,TRBJ2-5,TRBV27,NA,NA
CASPQPLAANYGYTF,TGTGCCAGCCCCCAACCTCTGGCGGCGAACTATGGCTACACCTTC,TRBJ1-2,TRBV6-5,NA,NA
CASIITGTSDNEQFF,TGTGCCAGCATCATAACCGGGACTAGTGACAATGAGCAGTTCTTC,TRBJ2-1,TRBV5-4,NA,TRBD2
CAIRGDRDHYGYTF,TGTGCCATCAGGGGGGACAGGGACCACTATGGCTACACCTTC,TRBJ1-2,TRBV10-3,NA,TRBD1
CASSPRDRAINGELFF,TGTGCCAGCAGCCCCCGGGACAGGGCAATAAACGGGGAGCTGTTTTTT,TRBJ2-2,TRBV3-1/TRBV3-2,NA,TRBD1
CASSLLGQQESEQFF,TGCGCCAGCAGCTTGTTAGGACAACAGGAAAGTGAGCAGTTCTTC,TRBJ2-1,TRBV5-1,NA,NA
CASSHGTGVGEAFF,TGTGCCAGCAGCCATGGCACAGGGGTTGGTGAAGCTTTCTTT,TRBJ1-1,TRBV3-1/TRBV3-2,NA,TRBD1
CASSMGTGHEKLFF,TGTGCCAGCAGCATGGGGACAGGGCATGAAAAACTGTTTTTT,TRBJ1-4,TRBV6-2/TRBV6-3,NA,TRBD1
CASSKRQGVNNEKLFF,TGTGCCAGCAGCAAAAGACAGGGGGTCAATAATGAAAAACTGTTTTTT,TRBJ1-4,TRBV9,NA,TRBD1
CASSKGPSGGITDTQYF,TGTGCCAGCAGCAAAGGGCCAAGCGGGGGCATCACAGATACGCAGTATTTT,TRBJ2-3,TRBV21-1,NA,NA
CASRPTGGSGNTIYF,TGTGCCAGCAGGCCAACAGGGGGCTCAGGCAACACCATATATTTT,TRBJ1-3,TRBV7-2,NA,TRBD1
CASSPLRGGEQYF,TGTGCCAGCTCACCACTCCGGGGGGGGGAGCAGTACTTC,TRBJ2-7,TRBV18,NA,TRBD2
CASSLLTSNYGYTF,TGTGCCAGCAGCCTCCTGACCTCTAACTATGGCTACACCTTC,TRBJ1-2,TRBV5-5,NA,NA
CASSRGTSTDTQYF,TGTGCCAGCAGCCGGGGAACTAGCACAGATACGCAGTATTTT,TRBJ2-3,TRBV14,NA,NA
CASSLQGREPQHF,TGTGCCAGTAGTTTGCAGGGGAGGGAGCCCCAGCATTTT,TRBJ1-5,TRBV19,NA,NA
CASSLHGGSEAFF,TGTGCCAGCAGCCTTCACGGAGGGTCTGAAGCTTTCTTT,TRBJ1-1,TRBV14,NA,NA
CASSFAGDATEAFF,TGTGCCAGCAGCTTTGCAGGGGATGCCACTGAAGCTTTCTTT,TRBJ1-1,TRBV11-2,NA,NA
CSVGQGVTEAFF,TGCAGCGTAGGACAGGGGGTTACTGAAGCTTTCTTT,TRBJ1-1,TRBV29-1,once,TRBD1
CASGAGTAFF,TGTGCCAGCGGTGCCGGGACAGCTTTCTTT,TRBJ1-1,TRBV19,NA,NA
CASSIGQLGYGYTF,TGTGCCAGTAGTATAGGTCAGCTCGGCTATGGCTACACCTTC,TRBJ1-2,TRBV19,NA,NA
CAWSVRDLRVEKLFF,TGTGCCTGGAGTGTACGGGACCTAAGGGTAGAAAAACTGTTTTTT,TRBJ1-4,TRBV30,NA,NA
CASSRLAEDEQFF,TGTGCCAGCTCACGACTAGCGGAAGATGAGCAGTTCTTC,TRBJ2-1,TRBV18,NA,TRBD2
CAWAGVYTEAFF,TGTGCCTGGGCCGGGGTGTACACTGAAGCTTTCTTT,TRBJ1-1,TRBV30,once,NA
CASSLTTLGGASSTGELFF,TGTGCCAGCTCACTTACCACCCTCGGGGGCGCGTCCTCCACCGGGGAGCTGTTTTTT,TRBJ2-2,TRBV18,NA,NA
CASTPLTGAEAFF,TGTGCCAGTACCCCTCTCACAGGGGCTGAAGCTTTCTTT,TRBJ1-1,TRBV19,NA,TRBD1
CASSQVAGPNQPQHF,TGCGCCAGCAGCCAAGTGGCAGGTCCTAATCAGCCCCAGCATTTT,TRBJ1-5,TRBV4-3,NA,NA
CASSTGGDYGYTF,TGTGCCAGCAGTACAGGGGGGGACTATGGCTACACCTTC,TRBJ1-2,TRBV12-3/TRBV12-4,NA,TRBD1
CASSLTPTYEQYF,TGTGCCAGCAGTTTAACCCCTACCTACGAGCAGTACTTC,TRBJ2-7,TRBV27,NA,NA
CARSGGSAGELFF,TGTGCCCGTAGCGGGGGCAGCGCGGGGGAGCTGTTTTTT,TRBJ2-2,TRBV30,NA,TRBD2
CASSLAGQGSYGYTF,TGTGCCAGCTCCCTAGCGGGACAGGGGTCTTATGGCTACACCTTC,TRBJ1-2,TRBV18,NA,TRBD1
CASSKDRLYEQYF,TGTGCCAGCTCAAAGGACAGGCTATACGAGCAGTACTTC,TRBJ2-7,TRBV18,once,TRBD1
CASSQENLAGGPATQYF,TGTGCCAGCAGCCAAGAGAATCTAGCGGGAGGGCCGGCTACGCAGTATTTT,TRBJ2-3,TRBV3-1/TRBV3-2,NA,TRBD2
CASSQVDQGAEAFF,TGTGCCAGCAGCCAAGTGGATCAGGGGGCGGAGGCTTTCTTT,TRBJ1-1,TRBV4-2,NA,TRBD1
CASSNNGATPNQPQHF,TGTGCCAGCAGCAATAATGGTGCCACTCCCAATCAGCCCCAGCATTTT,TRBJ1-5,TRBV27,NA,NA
CASTLGLAGGPLRETQYF,TGTGCCAGCACCCTTGGACTAGCGGGGGGGCCGTTAAGAGAGACCCAGTACTTC,TRBJ2-5,TRBV2,NA,TRBD2
CAWSVRRLNYGYTF,TGTGCCTGGAGTGTGCGTAGGTTAAACTATGGCTACACCTTC,TRBJ1-2,TRBV30,once,NA
CAWSSKSNQPQHF,TGTGCCTGGAGTTCCAAAAGCAATCAGCCCCAGCATTTT,TRBJ1-5,TRBV30,NA,NA
CASSVFTGGGPGLMSYGYTF,TGTGCCAGCAGCGTTTTTACGGGTGGGGGCCCCGGCTTAATGTCCTATGGCTACACCTTC,TRBJ1-2,TRBV5-4,NA,NA
CASSVTGAATSYEQYF,TGTGCCAGCAGCGTCACAGGGGCCGCCACTTCCTACGAGCAGTACTTC,TRBJ2-7,TRBV7-9,NA,TRBD1
CASSTRTRTYEQYF,TGTGCCAGCAGCACTCGGACTAGGACCTACGAGCAGTACTTC,TRBJ2-7,TRBV7-2,NA,TRBD2
CASSADGVGNQPQHF,TGTGCCAGCAGCGCCGACGGGGTTGGGAATCAGCCCCAGCATTTT,TRBJ1-5,TRBV9,NA,NA
CASRGSESFGYTF,TGTGCCAGCAGAGGGTCAGAAAGCTTTGGCTACACCTTC,TRBJ1-2,TRBV12-3/TRBV12-4,NA,NA